This T cell receptor (beta chain) derives from a study of T cells in Graves' hyperthyroidism and ophthalmopathy. Across the whole study: The initial diagnosis was the point when peripheral blood was collected, ahead of any treatment.

This CDR3 spans 14 amino acids. The ends lost 5 bases at V and 3 bases at J; junction bases unmatched: 8. The germline CDR1 and CDR2 sequences are DFQATT and SNEGSKA (reference sequence). The study's findings and limits: With a median lead of approximately 6 months before onset, the model predicted ophthalmopathy. Most clonotypes expanded in the thyroid (above 0.001) were also present in blood.

Concerning this clonotype itself: What it binds is not known.

A lack of ophthalmopathy progression within 18 months defined stable Graves' hyperthyroidism. The source material, RNA transcripts, was used to amplify TCR beta CDR3 regions. Primed by the HTBI set, a first-round RT-PCR was run on the TCR CDR3. One entry per CDR3 protein, called by TCRdb with MiXCR from the multiplex PCR reads. Here the sample spans 550,000 to 600,000 distinct CDR3 sequences, roughly a sixth being singletons. The source of this sequence is a woman under 30 with Graves' hyperthyroidism. This chain connects TRBV20-1 to TRBJ2-7, with TRBD1 identical over 9 bases. Sequencing was carried out using blood. CDR3 sequence (DNA): TGCAGTGCTGGAAGACAGGGGGATATCTACGAGCAGTACTTC. Translation: CSAGRQGDIYEQYF.